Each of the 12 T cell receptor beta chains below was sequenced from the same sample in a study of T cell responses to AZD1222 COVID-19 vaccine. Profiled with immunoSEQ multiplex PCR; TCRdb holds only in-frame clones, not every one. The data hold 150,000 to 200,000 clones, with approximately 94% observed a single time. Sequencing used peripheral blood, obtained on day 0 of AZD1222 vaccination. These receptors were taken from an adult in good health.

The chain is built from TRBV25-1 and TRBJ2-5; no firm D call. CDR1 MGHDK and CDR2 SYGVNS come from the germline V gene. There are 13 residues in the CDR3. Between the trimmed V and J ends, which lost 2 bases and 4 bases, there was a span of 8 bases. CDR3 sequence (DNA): TGTGCCAGCAGTGAAATAGGGCTAGAGACCCAGTACTTC. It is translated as CASSEIGLETQYF. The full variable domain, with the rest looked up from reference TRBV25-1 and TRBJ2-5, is EADIYQTPRYLVIGTGKKITLECSQTMGHDKMYWYQQDPGMELHLIHYSYGVNSTEKGDLSSESTVSRIRTEHFPLTLESARPSHTSQYLCASSEIGLETQYFGPGTRLLVL.

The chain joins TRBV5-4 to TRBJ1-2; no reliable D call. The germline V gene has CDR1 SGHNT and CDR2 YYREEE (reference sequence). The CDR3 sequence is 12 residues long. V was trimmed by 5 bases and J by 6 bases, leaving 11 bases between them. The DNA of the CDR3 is TGTGCCAGCAGGGTAAACATAGATGGCTACACCTTC. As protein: CASRVNIDGYTF. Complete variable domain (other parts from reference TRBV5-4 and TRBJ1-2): ETGVTQSPTHLIKTRGQQVTLRCSSQSGHNTVSWYQQALGQGPQFIFQYYREEENGRGNFPPRFSGLQFPNYSSELNVNALELDDSALYLCASRVNIDGYTFGSGTRLTVV.

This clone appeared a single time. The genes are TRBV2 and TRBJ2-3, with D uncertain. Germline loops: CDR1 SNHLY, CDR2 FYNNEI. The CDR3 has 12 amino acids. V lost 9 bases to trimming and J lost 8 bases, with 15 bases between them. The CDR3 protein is CARQQVGGTQYF. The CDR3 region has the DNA TGTGCCAGACAGCAAGTTGGCGGTACGCAGTATTTT.

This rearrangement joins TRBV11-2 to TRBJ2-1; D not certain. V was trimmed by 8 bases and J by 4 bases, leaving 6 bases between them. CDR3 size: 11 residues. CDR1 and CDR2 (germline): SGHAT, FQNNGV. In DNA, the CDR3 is TGTGCCAGCGGACGGTACAATGAGCAGTTCTTC. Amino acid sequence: CASGRYNEQFF.

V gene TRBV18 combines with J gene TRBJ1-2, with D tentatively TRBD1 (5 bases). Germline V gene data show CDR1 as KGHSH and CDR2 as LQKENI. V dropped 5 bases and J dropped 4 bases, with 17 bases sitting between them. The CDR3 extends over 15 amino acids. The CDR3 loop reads CASSVEAGRFYGYTF. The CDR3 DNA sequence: TGTGCCAGCTCAGTGGAGGCAGGGAGGTTCTATGGCTACACCTTC.

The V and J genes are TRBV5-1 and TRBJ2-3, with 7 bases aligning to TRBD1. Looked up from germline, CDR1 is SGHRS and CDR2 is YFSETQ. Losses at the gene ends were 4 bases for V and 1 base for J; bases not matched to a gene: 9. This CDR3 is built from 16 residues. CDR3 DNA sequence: TGCGCCAGCAGCCCGACCGGGACAGAGGGCACAGATACGCAGTATTTT. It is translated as CASSPTGTEGTDTQYF.

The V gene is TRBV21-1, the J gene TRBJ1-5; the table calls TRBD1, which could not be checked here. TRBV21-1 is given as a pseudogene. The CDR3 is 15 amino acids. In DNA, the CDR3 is TGTGCCAGCAGCAAGGAGGACAGGGGGTTTCAGCCCCAGCATTTT. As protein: CASSKEDRGFQPQHF.

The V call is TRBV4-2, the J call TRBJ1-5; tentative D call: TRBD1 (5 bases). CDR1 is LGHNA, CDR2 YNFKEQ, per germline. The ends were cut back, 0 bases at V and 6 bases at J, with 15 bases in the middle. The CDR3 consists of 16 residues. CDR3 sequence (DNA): TGTGCCAGCAGCCAAGAATCCCCCCTGGGGCGTCAGCCCCAGCATTTT. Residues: CASSQESPLGRQPQHF.

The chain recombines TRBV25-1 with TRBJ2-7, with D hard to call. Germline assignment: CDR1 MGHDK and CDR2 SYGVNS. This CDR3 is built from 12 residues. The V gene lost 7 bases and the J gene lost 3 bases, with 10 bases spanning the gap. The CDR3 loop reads CASTPGGYEQYF. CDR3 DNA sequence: TGTGCCAGCACCCCTGGCGGCTACGAGCAGTACTTC.

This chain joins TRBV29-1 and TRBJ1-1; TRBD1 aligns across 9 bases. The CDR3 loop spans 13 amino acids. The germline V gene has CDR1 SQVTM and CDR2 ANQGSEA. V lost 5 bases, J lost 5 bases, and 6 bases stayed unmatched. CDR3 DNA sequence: TGCAGCGTTTTGACAGGGGGTGAGACTGAAGCTTTCTTT. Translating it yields CSVLTGGETEAFF.

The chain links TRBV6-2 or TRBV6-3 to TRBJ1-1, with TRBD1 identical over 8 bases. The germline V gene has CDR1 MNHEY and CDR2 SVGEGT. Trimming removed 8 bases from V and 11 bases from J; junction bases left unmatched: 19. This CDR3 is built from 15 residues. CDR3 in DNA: TGTGCCAGCGGCCCGATCTCAGGGGGCGCGGAATCCGCTTTCTTT. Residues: CASGPISGGAESAFF.

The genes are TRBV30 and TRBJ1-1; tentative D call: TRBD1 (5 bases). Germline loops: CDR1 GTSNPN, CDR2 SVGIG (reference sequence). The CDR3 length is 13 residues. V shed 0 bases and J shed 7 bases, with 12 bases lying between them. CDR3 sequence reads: CAWSVARADEAFF. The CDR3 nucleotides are TGTGCCTGGAGTGTAGCCAGGGCTGATGAAGCTTTCTTT.